The sequence of this T cell receptor (beta chain) was determined in a study of early stage breast cancer tumors. About the study: Samples were sequenced at approximately 10-fold average coverage.

Points from the study as a whole: Blood repertoires resembled normal breast more than tumor. Functional markers like CD4, CD8 and FOXP3 were missed in bulk sequencing.

This clone is large within its sample. Its antigen is not identified. This CDR3 contains 15 residues. Trimming at V came to 1 base and at J to 3 bases, leaving 5 bases not matched to a gene. CDR1 is MGHRA, CDR2 YSYEKL, per germline. Data came from immunoSEQ multiplex PCR; TCRdb stores just in-frame clones and leaves some out. The table has fewer than 70,000 clones, over 60% seen once; the top ten hold about 3.7%. The V and J genes are TRBV4-1 and TRBJ2-7, with TRBD2 matching 8 bases. Source material: blood. The source of this sequence is a person aged 25 to 45 with breast cancer. CDR3 bases: TGCGCCAGCAGCCAAGTTCCGGGACTAGGCTACGAGCAGTACTTC. It is translated as CASSQVPGLGYEQYF.